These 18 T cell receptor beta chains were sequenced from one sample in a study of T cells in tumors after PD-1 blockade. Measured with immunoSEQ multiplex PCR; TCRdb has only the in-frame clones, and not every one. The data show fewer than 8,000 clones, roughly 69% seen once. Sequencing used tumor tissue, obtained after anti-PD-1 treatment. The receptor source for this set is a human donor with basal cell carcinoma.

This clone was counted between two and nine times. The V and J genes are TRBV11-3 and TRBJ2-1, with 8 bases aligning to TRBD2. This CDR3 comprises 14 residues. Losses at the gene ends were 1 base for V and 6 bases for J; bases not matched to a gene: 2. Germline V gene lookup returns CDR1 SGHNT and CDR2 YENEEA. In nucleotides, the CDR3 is TGTGCCAGCAGCTTAGTAGCGGGAAGCAATGAGCAGTTCTTC. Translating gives CASSLVAGSNEQFF.

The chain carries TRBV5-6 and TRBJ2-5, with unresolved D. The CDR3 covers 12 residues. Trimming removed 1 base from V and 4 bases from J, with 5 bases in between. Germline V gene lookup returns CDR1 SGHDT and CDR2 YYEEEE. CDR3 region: CASSLFSETQYF. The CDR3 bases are TGTGCCAGCAGCTTGTTCTCAGAGACCCAGTACTTC.

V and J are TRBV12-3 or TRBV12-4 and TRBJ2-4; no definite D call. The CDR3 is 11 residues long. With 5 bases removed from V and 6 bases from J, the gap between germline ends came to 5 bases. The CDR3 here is CASSHLNIQYF. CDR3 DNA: TGTGCCAGCAGTCATTTAAACATTCAGTACTTC.

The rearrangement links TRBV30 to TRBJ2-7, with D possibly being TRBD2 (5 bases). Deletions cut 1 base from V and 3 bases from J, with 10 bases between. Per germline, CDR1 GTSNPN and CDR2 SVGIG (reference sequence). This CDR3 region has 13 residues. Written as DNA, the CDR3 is TGTGCCTGGAGTGAGACTATATTCTACGAGCAGTACTTC. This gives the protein CAWSETIFYEQYF.

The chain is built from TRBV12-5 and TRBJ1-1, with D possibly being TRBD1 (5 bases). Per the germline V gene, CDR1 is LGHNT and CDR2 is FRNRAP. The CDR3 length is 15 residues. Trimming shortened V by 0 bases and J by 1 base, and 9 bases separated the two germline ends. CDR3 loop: CASGLVITGNTEAFF. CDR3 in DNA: TGTGCTAGTGGTTTGGTTATTACAGGGAACACTGAAGCTTTCTTT.

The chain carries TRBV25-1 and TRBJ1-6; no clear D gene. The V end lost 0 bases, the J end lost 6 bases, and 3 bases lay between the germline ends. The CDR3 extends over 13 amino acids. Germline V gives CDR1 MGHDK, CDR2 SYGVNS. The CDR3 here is CASSEYGNSPLHF. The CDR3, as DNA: TGTGCCAGCAGTGAATATGGTAATTCACCCCTCCACTTT.

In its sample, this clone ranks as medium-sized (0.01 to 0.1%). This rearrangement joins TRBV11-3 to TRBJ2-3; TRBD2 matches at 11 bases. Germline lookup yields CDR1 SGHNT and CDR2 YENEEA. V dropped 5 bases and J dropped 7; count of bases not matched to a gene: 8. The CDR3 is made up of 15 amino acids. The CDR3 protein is CASSRLAGYGHTQYF. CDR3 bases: TGTGCCAGCAGCAGACTAGCGGGGTACGGTCATACGCAGTATTTT.

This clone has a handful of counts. DNA of the CDR3: TGCGCCAGCAGCCCCTTAGGACAGGGGGATTACAATGAGCAGTTCTTC. Translated: CASSPLGQGDYNEQFF. V is TRBV4-1 and J is TRBJ2-1; TRBD1 aligns across 10 bases. Trimming removed 4 bases from V and 4 bases from J; junction bases left unmatched: 7. The CDR3 length is 16 residues. The V gene's germline CDR1 is MGHRA and CDR2 YSYEKL.

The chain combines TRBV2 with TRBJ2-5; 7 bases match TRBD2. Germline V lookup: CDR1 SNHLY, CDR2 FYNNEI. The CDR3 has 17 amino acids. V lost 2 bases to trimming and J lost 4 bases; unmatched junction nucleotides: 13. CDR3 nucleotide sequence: TGTGCCAGCAGTGAAACGACCGGATTGGGGGGGGGAGAGACCCAGTACTTC. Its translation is CASSETTGLGGGETQYF. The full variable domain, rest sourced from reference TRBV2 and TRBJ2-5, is EPEVTQTPSHQVTQMGQEVILRCVPISNHLYFYWYRQILGQKVEFLVSFYNNEISEKSEIFDDQFSVERPDGSNFTLKIRSTKLEDSAMYFCASSETTGLGGGETQYFGPGTRLLVL.

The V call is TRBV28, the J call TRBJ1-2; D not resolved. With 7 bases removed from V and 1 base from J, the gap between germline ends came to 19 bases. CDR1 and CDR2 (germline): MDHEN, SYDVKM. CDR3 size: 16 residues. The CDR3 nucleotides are TGTGCCAGCACCCCTGAGGAGGGTTCGCATAACTATGGCTACACCTTC. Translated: CASTPEEGSHNYGYTF.

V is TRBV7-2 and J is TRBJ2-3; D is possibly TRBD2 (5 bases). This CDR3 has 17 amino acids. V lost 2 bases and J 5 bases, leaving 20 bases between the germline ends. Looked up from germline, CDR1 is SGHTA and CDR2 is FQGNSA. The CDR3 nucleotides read TGTGCCAGCAGCTTAAAGGGCCTGGGTAGCGTCGTAGATACGCAGTATTTT. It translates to CASSLKGLGSVVDTQYF.

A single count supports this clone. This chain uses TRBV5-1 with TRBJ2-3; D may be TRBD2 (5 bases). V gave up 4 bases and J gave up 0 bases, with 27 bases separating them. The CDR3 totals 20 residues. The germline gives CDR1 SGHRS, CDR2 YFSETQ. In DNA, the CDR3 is TGCGCCAGCAGCCGGATGGTATCGGGATGGGGTAGTACTAGCACAGATACGCAGTATTTT. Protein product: CASSRMVSGWGSTSTDTQYF.

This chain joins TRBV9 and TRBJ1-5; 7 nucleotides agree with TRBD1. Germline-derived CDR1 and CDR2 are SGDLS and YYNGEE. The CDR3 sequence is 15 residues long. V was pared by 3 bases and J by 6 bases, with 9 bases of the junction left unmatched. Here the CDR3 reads CASSASTGRGQPQHF. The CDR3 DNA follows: TGTGCCAGCAGCGCCTCGACAGGGAGGGGTCAGCCCCAGCATTTT.

The CDR3 coding sequence is TGTGCCAGCAGTTTAGAAGACAGGGTCTACGAGCAGTACTTC. Its protein is CASSLEDRVYEQYF. The V and J genes are TRBV27 and TRBJ2-7; TRBD1 agrees at 7 bases. The V segment lost 2 bases and the J segment 3 bases; nucleotides outside the gene matches: 4. The CDR3 runs to 14 residues. The germline CDR1 and CDR2 sequences are MNHEY and SMNVEV (reference sequence).

The CDR3 region is CASSREGGDADTQYF. CDR3 DNA sequence: TGTGCCAGCAGTCGAGAAGGGGGAGACGCAGATACGCAGTATTTT. The chain links TRBV6-4 to TRBJ2-3; perhaps TRBD1 as D (6 bases). Germline V CDR1 and CDR2: MRHNA, SNTAGT. Trimming took 5 bases from V and 4 from J, leaving 16 bases between them. This CDR3 region has 15 residues.

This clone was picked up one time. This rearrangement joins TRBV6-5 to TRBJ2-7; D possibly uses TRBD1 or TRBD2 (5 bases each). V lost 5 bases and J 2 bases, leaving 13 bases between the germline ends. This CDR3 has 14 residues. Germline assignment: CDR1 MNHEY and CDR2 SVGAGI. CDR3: CASSRDLWTYEQYF. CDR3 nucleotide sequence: TGTGCCAGCAGTAGGGACCTATGGACCTACGAGCAGTACTTC.

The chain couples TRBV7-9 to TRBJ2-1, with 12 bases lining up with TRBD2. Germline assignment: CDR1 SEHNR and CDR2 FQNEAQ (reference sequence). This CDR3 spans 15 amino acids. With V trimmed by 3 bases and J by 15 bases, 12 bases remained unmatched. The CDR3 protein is CASSLGLAGGVYPFF. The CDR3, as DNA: TGTGCCAGCAGCTTGGGGCTAGCGGGAGGGGTCTACCCGTTCTTC.

The CDR3 nucleotides are TGTGCCAGCAGCTTAGCGGGGGGTTCTAGAACTGAAGCTTTCTTT. Amino acid sequence: CASSLAGGSRTEAFF. The chain couples TRBV7-3 to TRBJ1-1, with D possibly matching TRBD1 (5 bases). V dropped 2 bases and J dropped 5 bases, with 15 bases sitting between them. The CDR3 covers 15 residues. Germline V gene lookup returns CDR1 SGHTA and CDR2 FQGTGA.